This entry concerns a single T cell receptor (beta chain). CDR1 and CDR2 from the germline V gene are MDHEN and SYDVKM. The V end was cut by 5 bases, the J end by 10 bases, with 12 bases between. This CDR3 is 12 amino acids long. Participants were aged roughly 18 to 89 years, lived in over 20 US areas, and enrolled virtually. Participants were placed into cohorts based on the clinical history they reported. The record originates from a study of blood T cell repertoires in COVID-19. About the research overall: Acute and convalescent COVID-19 samples came from the United States, Italy and Spain. PBMCs, B-cell-depleted T cells, or T cells provided the cDNA or gDNA that made up the material.

The table came from immunoSEQ multiplex PCR; TCRdb's copy has only in-frame clones and leaves some out. This sample has approximately 210,000 clones, with around nine tenths found just once. This clonotype originated in a man aged 30 to 39 in a cohort exposed to, infected with or recovered from COVID-19 (not recorded which). Sequencing was performed on PBMCs or T cells enriched from blood (not recorded which). The chain carries TRBV28 and TRBJ2-1, with D maybe TRBD2 (5 bases). CDR3 protein: CASSHGVGEQFF. CDR3 bases: TGTGCCAGCAGTCACGGGGTCGGGGAGCAGTTCTTC.